The TCR beta chain under discussion was sequenced for a study of cytomegalovirus exposure and HLA in healthy donors. General study points: Whilst most TCR sequences proved rare, a subset of public TCRs occurred across many donors.

CDR1 and CDR2 from the germline V gene are MNHEY and SVGAGI. The CDR3 is made up of 14 amino acids. The V segment lost 5 bases and the J segment 2 bases; nucleotides outside the gene matches: 5. Data came from immunoSEQ multiplex PCR; TCRdb stores just in-frame clones and leaves some out. This table holds about 330,000 clones, 86% found once. This clone was seen just once. Its specificity is unknown. The donors were part of the validation cohort of fewer than 150 subjects. That cohort was separate from the first cohort, which comprised 550 to 750 subjects. Sequenced material: PBMCs. The V gene is TRBV6-5, the J gene TRBJ2-7; 8 bases fit TRBD1. The sequence came from a woman younger than 30 in good health and CMV-seronegative. CDR3 nucleotide sequence: TGTGCCAGCAGTACTGGGACAGGCCCCTACGAGCAGTACTTC. This codes for CASSTGTGPYEQYF.